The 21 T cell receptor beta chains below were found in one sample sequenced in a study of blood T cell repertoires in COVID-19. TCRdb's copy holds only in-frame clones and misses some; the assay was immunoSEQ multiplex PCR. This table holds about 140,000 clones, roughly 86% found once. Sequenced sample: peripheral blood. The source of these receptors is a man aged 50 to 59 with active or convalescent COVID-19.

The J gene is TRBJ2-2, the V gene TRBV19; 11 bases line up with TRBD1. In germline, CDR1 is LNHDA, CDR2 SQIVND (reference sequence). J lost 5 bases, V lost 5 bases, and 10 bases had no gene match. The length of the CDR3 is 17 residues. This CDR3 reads CASSSQDRGRGTGELFF. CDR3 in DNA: TGTGCCAGTAGTTCTCAGGACAGGGGGCGCGGGACCGGGGAGCTGTTTTTT.

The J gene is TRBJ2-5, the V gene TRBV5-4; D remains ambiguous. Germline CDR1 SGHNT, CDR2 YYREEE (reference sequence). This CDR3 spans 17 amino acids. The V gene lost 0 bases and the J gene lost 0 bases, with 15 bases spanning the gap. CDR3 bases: TGTGCCAGCAGCTTGGCTTCTGGTAGTGCCAACCAAGAGACCCAGTACTTC. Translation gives CASSLASGSANQETQYF.

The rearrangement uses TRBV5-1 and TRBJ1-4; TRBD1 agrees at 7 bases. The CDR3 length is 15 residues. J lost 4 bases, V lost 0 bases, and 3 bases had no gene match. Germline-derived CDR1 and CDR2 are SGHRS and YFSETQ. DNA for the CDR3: TGCGCCAGCAGCTTGGCAGGGGGTAGTAATGAAAAACTGTTTTTT. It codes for CASSLAGGSNEKLFF.

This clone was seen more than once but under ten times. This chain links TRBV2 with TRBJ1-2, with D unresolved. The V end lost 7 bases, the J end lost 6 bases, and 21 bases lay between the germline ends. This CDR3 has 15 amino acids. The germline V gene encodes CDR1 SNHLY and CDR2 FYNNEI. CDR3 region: CASTLSLVMGDGYTF. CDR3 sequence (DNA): TGTGCCAGCACGCTAAGTCTAGTGATGGGAGATGGCTACACCTTC. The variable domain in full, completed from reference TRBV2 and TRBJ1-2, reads EPEVTQTPSHQVTQMGQEVILRCVPISNHLYFYWYRQILGQKVEFLVSFYNNEISEKSEIFDDQFSVERPDGSNFTLKIRSTKLEDSAMYFCASTLSLVMGDGYTFGSGTRLTVV.

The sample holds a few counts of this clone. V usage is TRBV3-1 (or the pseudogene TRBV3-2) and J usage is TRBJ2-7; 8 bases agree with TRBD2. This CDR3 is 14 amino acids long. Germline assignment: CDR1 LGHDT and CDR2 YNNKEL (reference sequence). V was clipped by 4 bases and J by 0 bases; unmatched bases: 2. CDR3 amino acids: CASSLSGSSYEQYF. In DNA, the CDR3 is TGTGCCAGCAGCCTGAGCGGGAGCTCCTACGAGCAGTACTTC.

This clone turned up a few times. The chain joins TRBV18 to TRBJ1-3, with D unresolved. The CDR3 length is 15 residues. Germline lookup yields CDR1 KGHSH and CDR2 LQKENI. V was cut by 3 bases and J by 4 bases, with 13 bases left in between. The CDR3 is CASSPSPPGGNTIYF. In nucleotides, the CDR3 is TGTGCCAGCTCACCTTCCCCCCCGGGAGGAAACACCATATATTTT.

The CDR3 coding sequence is TGCGCCAGCAGCCATAACAGGGGTCCATACGAGCAGTACTTC. It yields the protein CASSHNRGPYEQYF. V usage is TRBV4-1 and J usage is TRBJ2-7; TRBD1 agrees at 7 bases. CDR1 is MGHRA, CDR2 YSYEKL, per germline. The J segment lost 4 bases and the V segment lost 3 bases, leaving 6 bases of the junction unmatched. This CDR3 has 14 residues.

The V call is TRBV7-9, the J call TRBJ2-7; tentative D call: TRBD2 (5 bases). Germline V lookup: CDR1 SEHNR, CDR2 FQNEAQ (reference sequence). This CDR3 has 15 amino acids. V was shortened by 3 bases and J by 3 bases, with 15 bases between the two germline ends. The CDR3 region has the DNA TGTGCCAGCAGCTTTACTCCAGCGGAGAACTACGAGCAGTACTTC. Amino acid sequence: CASSFTPAENYEQYF.

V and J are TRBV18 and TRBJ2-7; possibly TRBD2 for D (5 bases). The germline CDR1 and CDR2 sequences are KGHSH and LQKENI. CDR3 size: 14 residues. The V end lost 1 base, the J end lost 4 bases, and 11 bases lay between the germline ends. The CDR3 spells CASSPRRDFYEQYF. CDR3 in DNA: TGTGCCAGCTCACCACGACGGGATTTTTACGAGCAGTACTTC.

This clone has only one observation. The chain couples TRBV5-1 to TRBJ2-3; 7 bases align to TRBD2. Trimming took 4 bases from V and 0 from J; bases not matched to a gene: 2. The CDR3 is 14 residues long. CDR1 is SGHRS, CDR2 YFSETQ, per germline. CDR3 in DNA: TGCGCCAGCAGCCTTAGCGGGAGCACAGATACGCAGTATTTT. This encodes CASSLSGSTDTQYF.

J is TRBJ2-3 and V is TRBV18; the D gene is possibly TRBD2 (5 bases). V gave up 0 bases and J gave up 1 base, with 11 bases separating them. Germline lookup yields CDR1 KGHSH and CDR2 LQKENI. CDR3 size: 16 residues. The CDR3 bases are TGTGCCAGCTCACCACCGGCCCTACTAGGCACAGATACGCAGTATTTT. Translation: CASSPPALLGTDTQYF. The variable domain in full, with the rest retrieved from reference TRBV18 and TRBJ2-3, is NAGVMQNPRHLVRRRGQEARLRCSPMKGHSHVYWYRQLPEEGLKFMVYLQKENIIDESGMPKERFSAEFPKEGPSILRIQQVVRGDSAAYFCASSPPALLGTDTQYFGPGTRLTVL.

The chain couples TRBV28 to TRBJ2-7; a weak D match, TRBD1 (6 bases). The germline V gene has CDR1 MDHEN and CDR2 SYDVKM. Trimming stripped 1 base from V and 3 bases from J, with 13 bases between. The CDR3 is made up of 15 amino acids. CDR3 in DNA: TGTGCCAGCAGTTTATATTCCGGACAGATCTACGAGCAGTACTTC. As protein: CASSLYSGQIYEQYF.

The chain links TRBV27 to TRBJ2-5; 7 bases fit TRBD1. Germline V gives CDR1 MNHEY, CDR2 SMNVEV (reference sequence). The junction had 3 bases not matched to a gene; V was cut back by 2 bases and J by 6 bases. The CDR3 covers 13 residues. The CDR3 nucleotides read TGTGCCAGCAGTTTAGACAGGGACCAGACCCAGTACTTC. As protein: CASSLDRDQTQYF.

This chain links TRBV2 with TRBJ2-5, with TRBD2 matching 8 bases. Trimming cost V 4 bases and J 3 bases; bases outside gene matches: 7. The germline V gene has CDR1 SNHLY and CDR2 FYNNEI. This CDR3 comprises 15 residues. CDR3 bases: TGTGCCAGCAGTGCCCCCGGGAGGGCCAAAGAGACCCAGTACTTC. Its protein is CASSAPGRAKETQYF. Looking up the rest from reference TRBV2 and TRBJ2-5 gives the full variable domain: EPEVTQTPSHQVTQMGQEVILRCVPISNHLYFYWYRQILGQKVEFLVSFYNNEISEKSEIFDDQFSVERPDGSNFTLKIRSTKLEDSAMYFCASSAPGRAKETQYFGPGTRLLVL.

This CDR3 is CASSKGTGSSYEQYF. The CDR3 DNA follows: TGTGCCAGCAGCAAAGGGACAGGGAGCTCCTACGAGCAGTACTTC. The chain carries TRBV5-4 and TRBJ2-7, with 9 nucleotides matching TRBD1. V was clipped by 4 bases and J by 0 bases; unmatched bases: 5. The CDR3 consists of 15 residues. Per germline, CDR1 SGHNT and CDR2 YYREEE (reference sequence).

CDR3 nucleotides: TGTGCCAGCAGTCTAGCGGGCCACAATGAGCAGTTCTTC. It is translated as CASSLAGHNEQFF. The V call is TRBV6-5, the J call TRBJ2-1; TRBD2 matches 8 bases. V trimming: 5 bases; J trimming: 5 bases; junction bases outside the gene matches: 2. The CDR3 length is 13 residues. CDR1 and CDR2 (germline): MNHEY, SVGAGI.

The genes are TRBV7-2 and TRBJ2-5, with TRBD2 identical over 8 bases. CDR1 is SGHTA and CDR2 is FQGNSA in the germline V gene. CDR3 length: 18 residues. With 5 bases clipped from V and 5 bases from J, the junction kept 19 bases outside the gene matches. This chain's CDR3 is CASSTDFSIGRAVETQYF. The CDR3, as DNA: TGTGCCAGCAGCACCGACTTTTCCATCGGGAGGGCCGTGGAGACCCAGTACTTC.

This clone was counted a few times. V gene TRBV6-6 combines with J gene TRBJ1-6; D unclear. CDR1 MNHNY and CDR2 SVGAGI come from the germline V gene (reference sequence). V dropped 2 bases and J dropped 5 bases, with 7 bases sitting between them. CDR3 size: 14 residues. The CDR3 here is CASSYRQDNSPLHF. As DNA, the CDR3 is TGTGCCAGCAGTTACCGGCAGGATAATTCACCCCTCCACTTT.

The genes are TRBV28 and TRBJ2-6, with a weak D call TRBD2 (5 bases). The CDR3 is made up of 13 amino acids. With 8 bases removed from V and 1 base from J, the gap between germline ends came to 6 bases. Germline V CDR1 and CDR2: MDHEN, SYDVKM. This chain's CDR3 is CASGSSGANVLTF. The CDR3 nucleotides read TGTGCCAGCGGGAGTTCTGGGGCCAACGTCCTGACTTTC.

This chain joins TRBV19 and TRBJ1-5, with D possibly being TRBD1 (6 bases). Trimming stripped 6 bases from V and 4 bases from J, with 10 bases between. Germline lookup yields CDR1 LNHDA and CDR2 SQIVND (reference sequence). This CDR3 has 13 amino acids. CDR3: CASSRQENQPQHF. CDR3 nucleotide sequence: TGTGCCAGTAGCCGACAGGAAAATCAGCCCCAGCATTTT.

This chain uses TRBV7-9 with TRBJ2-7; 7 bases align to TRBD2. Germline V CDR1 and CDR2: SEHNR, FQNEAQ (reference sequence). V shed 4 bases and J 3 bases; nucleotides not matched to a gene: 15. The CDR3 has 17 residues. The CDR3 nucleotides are TGTGCCAGCAGCTCGCCCTCAAGAGCTAGCGGATTCTACGAGCAGTACTTC. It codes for CASSSPSRASGFYEQYF.